Each of the 3 T cell receptor beta chains below was sequenced from the same sample in a study of blood T cell repertoires in COVID-19. TCRdb's table, derived via immunoSEQ multiplex PCR, lists solely in-frame clones and lacks some. The sample has 350,000 to 450,000 clones, 80% to 90% seen once. Sequences were obtained from PBMCs or T cells enriched from blood (not recorded which). These receptor sequences come from a middle-aged man in a cohort exposed to, infected with or recovered from COVID-19 (not recorded which).

The chain employs TRBV5-6 and TRBJ2-5, with 9 nucleotides matching TRBD2. The length of the CDR3 is 15 residues. With V trimmed by 3 bases and J by 5 bases, 8 bases remained unmatched. The germline gives CDR1 SGHDT, CDR2 YYEEEE. The CDR3 loop reads CASSSSSGSQETQYF. Here the CDR3 DNA reads TGTGCCAGCAGCTCTAGTAGCGGGAGTCAGGAGACCCAGTACTTC. The whole variable domain, remainder taken from reference TRBV5-6 and TRBJ2-5, is DAGVTQSPTHLIKTRGQQVTLRCSPKSGHDTVSWYQQALGQGPQFIFQYYEEEERQRGNFPDRFSGHQFPNYSSELNVNALLLGDSALYLCASSSSSGSQETQYFGPGTRLLVL.

The CDR3 DNA follows: TGTGCCAACCGTAGAGAGGACACTGAAGCTTTCTTT. It yields the protein CANRREDTEAFF. This chain joins TRBV2 and TRBJ1-1; unclear D gene. V lost 10 bases to trimming and J lost 3 bases, with 12 bases between them. Germline values: CDR1 SNHLY, CDR2 FYNNEI. The CDR3 loop spans 12 amino acids.

This chain connects TRBV24-1 to TRBJ2-1; 7 bases are a match to TRBD2. J lost 6 bases, V lost 10 bases, and 5 bases had no gene match. The CDR3 runs to 12 residues. Germline V lookup: CDR1 KGHDR, CDR2 SFDVKD. The CDR3: CATNGGGNEQFF. Written as DNA, the CDR3 is TGTGCCACAAATGGCGGGGGCAATGAGCAGTTCTTC.